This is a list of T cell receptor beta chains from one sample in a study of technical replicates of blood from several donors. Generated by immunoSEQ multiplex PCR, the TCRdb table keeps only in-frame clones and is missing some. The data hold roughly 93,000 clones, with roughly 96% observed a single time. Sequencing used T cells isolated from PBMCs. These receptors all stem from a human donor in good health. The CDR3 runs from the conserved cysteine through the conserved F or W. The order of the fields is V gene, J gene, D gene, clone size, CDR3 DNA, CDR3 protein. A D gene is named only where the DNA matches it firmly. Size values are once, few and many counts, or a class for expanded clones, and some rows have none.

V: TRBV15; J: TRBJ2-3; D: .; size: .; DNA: TGTGCCACCAGCAGAGTGGTGTCAGGGGCAACAGATACGCAGTATTTT; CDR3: CATSRVVSGATDTQYF
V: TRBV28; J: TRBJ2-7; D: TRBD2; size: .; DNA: TGTGCCAGCAGTTTCTCCTTAGCGGGAGTATCCTACGAGCAGTACTTC; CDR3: CASSFSLAGVSYEQYF
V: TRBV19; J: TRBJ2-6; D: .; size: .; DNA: TGTGCCAGTAGTATCCCGTCTGGGGCCAACGTCCTGACTTTC; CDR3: CASSIPSGANVLTF
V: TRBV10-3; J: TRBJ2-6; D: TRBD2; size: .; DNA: TGTGCCATCCAACGGGCTAGCGGGACCGTCCGCTCTGGGGCCAACGTCCTGACTTTC; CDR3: CAIQRASGTVRSGANVLTF
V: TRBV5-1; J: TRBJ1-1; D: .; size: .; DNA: TGCGCCAGCAGCACCGCGAAGGGAGCTGAAGCTTTCTTT; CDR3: CASSTAKGAEAFF
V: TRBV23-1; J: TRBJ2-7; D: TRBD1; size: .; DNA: TGCGCCCGCGATAGGAGACAGGGGAGCTCCTACGAGCAGTACTTC; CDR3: CARDRRQGSSYEQYF
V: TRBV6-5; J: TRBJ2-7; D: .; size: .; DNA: TGTGCCAGCAGTCCCCTCCGTGGGGCTTACTACGAGCAGTACTTC; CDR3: CASSPLRGAYYEQYF
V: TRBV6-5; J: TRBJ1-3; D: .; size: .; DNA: TGTGCCAGCACAACTGGAAACACCATATATTTT; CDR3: CASTTGNTIYF
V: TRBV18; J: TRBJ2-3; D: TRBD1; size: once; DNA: TGTGCCAGCTCACTTGACAGGGTTGTTGCAGATACGCAGTATTTT; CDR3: CASSLDRVVADTQYF
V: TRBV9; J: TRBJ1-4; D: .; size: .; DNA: TGTGCCAGCAGCGTGACAGCAACTAATGAAAAACTGTTTTTT; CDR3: CASSVTATNEKLFF
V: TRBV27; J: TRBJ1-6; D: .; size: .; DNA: TGTGCCAGCAGTCCAGGGCGGGGGAAAATTTCACCCCTCCACTTT; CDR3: CASSPGRGKISPLHF
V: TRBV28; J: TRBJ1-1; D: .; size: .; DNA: TGTGCCAGCAGTCTATCGGACAGATTTGTGAGGTACACTGAAGCTTTCTTT; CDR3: CASSLSDRFVRYTEAFF
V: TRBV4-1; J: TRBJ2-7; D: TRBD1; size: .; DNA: TGCGCCAGCAGCCAAACCCGGACAGGGAAAGGCGACGAGCAGTACTTC; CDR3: CASSQTRTGKGDEQYF
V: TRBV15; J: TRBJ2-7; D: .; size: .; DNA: TGTGCCACCAGCAGAGGGGGCGGGGCCTCCTACGAGCAGTACTTC; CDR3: CATSRGGGASYEQYF
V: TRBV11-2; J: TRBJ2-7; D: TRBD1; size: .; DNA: TGTGCCAGCAGCTTACAATGGGACAGCGGATTGTACGAGCAGTACTTC; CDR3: CASSLQWDSGLYEQYF
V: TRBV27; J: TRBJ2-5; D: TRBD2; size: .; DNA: TGTGCCAGCAGTTTAGCGGGAGGGCCCCCAGAGACCCAGTACTTC; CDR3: CASSLAGGPPETQYF
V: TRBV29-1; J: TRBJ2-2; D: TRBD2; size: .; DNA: TGCAGCGTTATAAGCGGGAGAACCGGGGAGCTGTTTTTT; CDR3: CSVISGRTGELFF
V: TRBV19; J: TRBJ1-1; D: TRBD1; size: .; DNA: TGTGCCAGTAGTACAAGCACCGGGACAGTAGCCTCAGCTTTCTTT; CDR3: CASSTSTGTVASAFF
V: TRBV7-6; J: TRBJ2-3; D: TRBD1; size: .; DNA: TGTGCCAGCAGCACGGGACAGCCCGCAGGAGATACGCAGTATTTT; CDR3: CASSTGQPAGDTQYF
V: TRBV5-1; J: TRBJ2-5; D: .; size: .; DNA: TGCGCCAGCAGCCGGACAGCCAAAGAGACCCAGTACTTC; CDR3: CASSRTAKETQYF
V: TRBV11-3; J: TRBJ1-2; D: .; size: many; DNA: TGTGCCAGCAGCTTAGAGGGCCGGTCTGGAAGCTATGGCTACACCTTC; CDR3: CASSLEGRSGSYGYTF
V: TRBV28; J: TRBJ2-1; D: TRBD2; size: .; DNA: TGTGCCAGCCTGTCATCGGGAGGTAATTCCAATGAGCAGTTCTTC; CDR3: CASLSSGGNSNEQFF
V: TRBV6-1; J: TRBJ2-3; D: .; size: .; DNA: TGTGCCAGCAGTGAGACCCTAACGGGGGGCACAGATACGCAGTATTTT; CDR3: CASSETLTGGTDTQYF
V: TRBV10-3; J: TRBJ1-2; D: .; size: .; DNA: TGTGCCATCAGTGACGGGGACTCCTATGGCTACACCTTC; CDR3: CAISDGDSYGYTF